The clone carrying this T cell receptor (beta chain) has more than one count but fewer than ten. This sample is drawn from a study of blood T cell repertoires in COVID-19. Trimming stripped 6 bases from V and 4 bases from J, with 15 bases between. The V gene's germline CDR1 is MNHEY and CDR2 SVGAGI. The CDR3 extends over 14 amino acids. Measured with immunoSEQ multiplex PCR; TCRdb has only the in-frame clones, and not every one. Of 60,000 to 70,000 clones in the sample, 85% were seen once. This TCR was recovered from a man aged 50-60 years with acute or convalescent COVID-19. The genes are TRBV6-5 and TRBJ1-2; D is possibly TRBD1 (5 bases). The sample comprised peripheral blood. In DNA form, the CDR3 reads TGTGCCAGCAGCACTACCAGGGCAGTCTATGGCTACACCTTC. It translates to CASSTTRAVYGYTF.